This TCR beta chain was retrieved from a study of human T cells and chemical hapten exposure. From the RACE reads, TCRdb called clonotypes with MiXCR, one entry per CDR3 protein. The table lists 150,000 to 200,000 distinct CDR3 sequences, just under 30% of them singletons, with just under 3% in the top ten. This clonotype was counted a single time. Germline V gene data show CDR1 as SQVTM and CDR2 as ANQGSEA. Trimming cost V 6 bases and J 4 bases, with 7 bases left between them. This CDR3 comprises 11 residues. Time point given: pre-sensitization, week 0. Noted treatment: therapeutic diphenylcyclopropenone sensitization with weekly scalp DPC.

J is TRBJ2-1 and V is TRBV29-1; D ambiguous. The starting material was whole blood, obtained in connection with sensitization to the hapten diphenylcyclopropenone (DPC). This TCR came from a woman aged 30 to 39 with alopecia areata. Some clones in this sample may be carry-over from other donors' samples. The CDR3 coding sequence is TGCAGCGTCGTGGCGTACAATGAGCAGTTCTTC. Translation: CSVVAYNEQFF.